This T cell receptor (beta chain) was recorded in a study of blood T cells in healthy people across ages. Study-level results: One million T cells yielded diversity estimates that were considered underestimates. Because sorting was not performed, PBMCs prevented conclusive naive versus antigen-experienced comparison. As age increased, TCR beta diversity per million T cells fell in a roughly linear fashion.

A note on this clonotype: Its cognate antigen is unknown.

Through a sample-barcoded 5' primer and a J-beta primer mix, a second PCR was run for roughly 7 to 12 cycles. TCRdb re-derived calls from the 5' RACE reads in MiXCR, one entry per CDR3 protein. The sample has some 1 million distinct CDR3 sequences, under 45% seen once; the top ten hold over 15%. The germline CDR1 and CDR2 sequences are SGHKS and YYEKEE (reference sequence). Trimming at V came to 0 bases and at J to 0 bases, leaving 12 bases not matched to a gene. The CDR3 consists of 19 residues. Healthy Caucasian individuals from Russia aged about 6 to 100 were enrolled as donors. The source is an older woman in good health. Specimen: blood. The rearrangement uses TRBV5-5 and TRBJ1-5, with 7 bases fitting TRBD1. CDR3 protein: CASSLAWAGGRYSNQPQHF. CDR3 DNA sequence: TGTGCCAGCAGCTTGGCCTGGGCAGGGGGACGGTATAGCAATCAGCCCCAGCATTTT.